The next 3 T cell receptor beta chains were all read from a single sample in a study of cytomegalovirus exposure and HLA in healthy donors. Generated by immunoSEQ multiplex PCR, the TCRdb table keeps only in-frame clones and is missing some. The data contain 110,000 or so clones, 75% to 90% of them singletons. Input material: PBMCs. These receptors originate from a man aged 18-30 years in good health and CMV-seropositive.

The chain combines TRBV27 with TRBJ2-5; TRBD2 might be the D (5 bases). Germline V gene sequence: CDR1 MNHEY, CDR2 SMNVEV (reference sequence). CDR3 length: 15 residues. The V gene lost 6 bases and the J gene lost 1 base, with 15 bases spanning the gap. The CDR3: CASSRFIRGQETQYF. CDR3 bases: TGTGCCAGCAGCCGCTTCATACGGGGCCAAGAGACCCAGTACTTC.

The V and J genes are TRBV23-1 and TRBJ1-4, with a weak D call TRBD1 (5 bases). TRBV23-1 is given ORF status, its function remaining uncertain. Trimming removed 5 bases from V and 3 bases from J, with 10 bases in between. This CDR3 is built from 14 residues. The CDR3 DNA follows: TGCGCCAGCAGTTTCAAGGGGCCTAATGAAAAACTGTTTTTT. Protein: CASSFKGPNEKLFF.

The chain combines TRBV5-1 with TRBJ2-3; 9 nucleotides agree with TRBD1. The V and J ends lost 3 bases and 3 bases, in that order; junction bases with no gene match: 5. CDR1 is SGHRS, CDR2 YFSETQ, per germline. The CDR3 runs to 15 residues. The CDR3 is CASSSRDRATDTQYF. The CDR3 DNA follows: TGCGCCAGCAGCTCCCGGGACAGGGCAACAGATACGCAGTATTTT.